This T cell receptor (beta chain) is drawn from a study of cytomegalovirus exposure and HLA in healthy donors. Notes on the study in general: The likely explanation for a cluster of highly shared sequence variants was sequencing artifact. Most TCR sequences proved rare, with some public TCRs found in many donors. A later analysis showed that HLA-associated TCR beta chains had undergone more clonal expansion than equally common others.

The sample holds a few counts of this clone. Its antigen remains unknown. Other nucleotide sequences in the sample specify the same CDR3. The CDR3 totals 13 residues. Germline CDR1 reads SGHTA; CDR2 reads FQGNSA. V was clipped by 5 bases and J by 2 bases, with 9 bases between them. 60 Vbeta and 13 Jbeta primers were used in PCR. The authors' processing: Per a later analysis, the number of unique TCR beta chains was roughly 80 million, of which 9 million to 14 million were shared. The method was immunoSEQ multiplex PCR; TCRdb's version includes in-frame clones alone and lacks a portion of them. Clonal size and the V and J genes are those of that table, whereas D and trimming came from the DNA. The repertoire consists of 150,000 to 200,000 clones, with more than 70% occurring once and the leading ten covering roughly 1.1%.

This receptor was taken from a woman in her thirties or forties in good health and CMV-seronegative. This chain connects TRBV7-2 to TRBJ1-1, with TRBD1 as a possible D gene (6 bases). Sequenced sample: PBMCs. CDR3 loop: CASSLRGNTEAFF. For the CDR3, the DNA is TGTGCCAGCAGCCTCAGGGGTAACACTGAAGCTTTCTTT. Combining the CDR3 with reference TRBV7-2 and TRBJ1-1 gives the whole variable domain GAGVSQSPSNKVTEKGKDVELRCDPISGHTALYWYRQSLGQGLEFLIYFQGNSAPDKSGLPSDRFSAERTGGSVSTLTIQRTQQEDSAVYLCASSLRGNTEAFFGQGTRLTVV.